The 5 T cell receptor beta chains listed next were all sequenced from one sample in a study of neoadjuvant anti-PD-1 for oral cavity cancer. Sequencing used immunoSEQ multiplex PCR; TCRdb keeps in-frame clones, though not all of them. The sample comprises 12,000 to 15,000 clones, around 70% of which are singletons, and about 2.2% rests with the top ten. Here the sequenced sample was PBMCs, taken before nivolumab (anti-PD-1) treatment. The receptor set was obtained from a person aged 35 to 85 with oral cavity squamous cell carcinoma.

The V call is TRBV11-3, the J call TRBJ2-2; D not resolved. This CDR3 region has 14 residues. Per the germline V gene, CDR1 is SGHNT and CDR2 is YENEEA. Trimming removed 5 bases from V and 2 bases from J, with 9 bases in between. The CDR3 sequence is CASSPSQNTGELFF. For the CDR3, the DNA is TGTGCCAGCAGCCCCTCTCAAAACACCGGGGAGCTGTTTTTT.

This chain joins TRBV4-1 and TRBJ2-2; weak D call: TRBD2 (5 bases). Looked up from germline, CDR1 is MGHRA and CDR2 is YSYEKL. This CDR3 is 16 amino acids long. V was shortened by 2 bases and J by 3 bases, with 13 bases between the two germline ends. The CDR3 reads CASSQPLDGDTGELFF. The CDR3 DNA sequence: TGCGCCAGCAGCCAACCCCTGGACGGGGACACCGGGGAGCTGTTTTTT.

The genes are TRBV5-1 and TRBJ1-4; TRBD1 is a possible D gene (6 bases). Germline lookup yields CDR1 SGHRS and CDR2 YFSETQ. V lost 0 bases, J lost 12 bases, and 15 bases lay in between. The CDR3 extends over 14 amino acids. DNA of the CDR3: TGCGCCAGCAGCTTGGGTTACAGGGTAGGAGAACTGTTTTTT. This gives the protein CASSLGYRVGELFF.

This clone was counted between two and nine times. J is TRBJ2-7 and V is TRBV18, with D possibly TRBD1 on 6 matching bases. Trimming stripped 2 bases from V and 6 bases from J, with 8 bases between. The CDR3 extends over 12 amino acids. In germline, CDR1 is KGHSH, CDR2 LQKENI. CDR3 DNA sequence: TGTGCCAGCTCACCAAGGGGGTCCGAGCAGTACTTC. Translated: CASSPRGSEQYF.

This chain connects TRBV6-1 to TRBJ1-4; D is possibly TRBD1 (5 bases). The germline V gene has CDR1 MNHNS and CDR2 SASEGT. The CDR3 spans 12 residues. The germline V and J ends were trimmed by 11 bases and 7 bases, with 14 bases remaining between them. CDR3 sequence reads: CALRLGGEKLFF. DNA of the CDR3: TGTGCCTTGAGGTTGGGGGGTGAAAAACTGTTTTTT.